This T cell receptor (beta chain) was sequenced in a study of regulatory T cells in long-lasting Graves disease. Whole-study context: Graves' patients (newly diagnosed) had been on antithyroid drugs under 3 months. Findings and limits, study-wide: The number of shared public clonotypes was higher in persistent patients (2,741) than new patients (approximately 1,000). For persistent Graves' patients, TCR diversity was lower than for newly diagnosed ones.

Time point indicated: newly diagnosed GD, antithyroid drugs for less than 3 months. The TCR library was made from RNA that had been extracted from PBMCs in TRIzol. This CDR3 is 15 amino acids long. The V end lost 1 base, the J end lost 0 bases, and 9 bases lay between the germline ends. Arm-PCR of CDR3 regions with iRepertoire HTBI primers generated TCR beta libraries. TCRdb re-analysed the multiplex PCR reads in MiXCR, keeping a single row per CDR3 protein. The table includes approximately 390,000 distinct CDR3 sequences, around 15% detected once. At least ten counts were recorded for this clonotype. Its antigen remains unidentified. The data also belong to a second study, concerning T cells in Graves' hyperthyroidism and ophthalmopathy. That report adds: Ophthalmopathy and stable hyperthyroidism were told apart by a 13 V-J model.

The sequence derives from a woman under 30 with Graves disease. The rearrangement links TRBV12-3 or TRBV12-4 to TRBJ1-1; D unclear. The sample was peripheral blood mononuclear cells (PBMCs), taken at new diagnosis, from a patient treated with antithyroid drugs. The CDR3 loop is CASSLGPNMNTEAFF. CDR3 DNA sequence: TGTGCCAGCAGTTTAGGGCCTAACATGAACACTGAAGCTTTCTTT.